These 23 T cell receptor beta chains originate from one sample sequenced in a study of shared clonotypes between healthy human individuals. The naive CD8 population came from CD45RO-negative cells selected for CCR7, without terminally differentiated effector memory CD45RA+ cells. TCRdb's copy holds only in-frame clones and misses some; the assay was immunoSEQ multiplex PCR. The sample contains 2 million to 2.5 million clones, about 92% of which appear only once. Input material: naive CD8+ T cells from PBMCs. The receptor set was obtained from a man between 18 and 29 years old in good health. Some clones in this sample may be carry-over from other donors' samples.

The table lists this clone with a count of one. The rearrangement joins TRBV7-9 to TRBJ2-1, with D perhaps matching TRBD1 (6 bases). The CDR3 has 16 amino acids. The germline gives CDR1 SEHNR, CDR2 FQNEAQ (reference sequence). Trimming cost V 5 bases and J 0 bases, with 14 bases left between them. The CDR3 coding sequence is TGTGCCAGCAGCGCGCGACAGGTGAGCTCCTACAATGAGCAGTTCTTC. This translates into CASSARQVSSYNEQFF.

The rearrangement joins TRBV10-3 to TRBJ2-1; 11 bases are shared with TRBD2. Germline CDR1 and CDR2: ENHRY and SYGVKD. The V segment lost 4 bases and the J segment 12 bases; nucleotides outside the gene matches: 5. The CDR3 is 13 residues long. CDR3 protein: CAISAELAGGQFF. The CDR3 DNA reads TGTGCCATCAGTGCAGAGCTAGCGGGAGGGCAGTTCTTC.

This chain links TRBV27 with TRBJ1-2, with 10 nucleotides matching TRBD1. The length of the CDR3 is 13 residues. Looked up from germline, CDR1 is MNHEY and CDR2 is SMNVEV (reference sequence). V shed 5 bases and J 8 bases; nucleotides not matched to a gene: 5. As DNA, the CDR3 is TGTGCCAGCAGTCCCGGGACAGGGGAAGGCTACACCTTC. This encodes CASSPGTGEGYTF.

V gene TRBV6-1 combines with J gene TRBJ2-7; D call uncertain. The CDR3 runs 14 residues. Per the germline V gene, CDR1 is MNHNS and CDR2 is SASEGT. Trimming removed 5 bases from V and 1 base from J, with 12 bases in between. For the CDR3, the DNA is TGTGCCAGCAGTCCCAGGTCTACGTCCTACGAGCAGTACTTC. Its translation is CASSPRSTSYEQYF.

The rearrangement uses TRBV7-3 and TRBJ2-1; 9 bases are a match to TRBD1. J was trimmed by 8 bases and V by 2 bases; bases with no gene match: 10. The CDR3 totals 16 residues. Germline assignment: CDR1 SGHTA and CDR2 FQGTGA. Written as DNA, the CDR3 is TGTGCCAGCAGCTTACCGGACAGGGGAGGCTTCCATGAGCAGTTCTTC. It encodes CASSLPDRGGFHEQFF.

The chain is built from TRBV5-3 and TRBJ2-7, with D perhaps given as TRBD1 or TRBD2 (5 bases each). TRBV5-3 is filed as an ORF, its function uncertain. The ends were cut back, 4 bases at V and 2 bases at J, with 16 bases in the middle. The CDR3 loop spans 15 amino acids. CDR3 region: CARSLGDRQTYEQYF. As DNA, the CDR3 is TGTGCCAGAAGCCTAGGGGACCGACAAACCTACGAGCAGTACTTC.

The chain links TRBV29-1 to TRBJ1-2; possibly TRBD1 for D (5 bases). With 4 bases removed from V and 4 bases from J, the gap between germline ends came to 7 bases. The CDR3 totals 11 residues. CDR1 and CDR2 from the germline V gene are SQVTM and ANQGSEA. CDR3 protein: CSVGTPYGYTF. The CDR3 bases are TGCAGCGTTGGGACACCCTATGGCTACACCTTC.

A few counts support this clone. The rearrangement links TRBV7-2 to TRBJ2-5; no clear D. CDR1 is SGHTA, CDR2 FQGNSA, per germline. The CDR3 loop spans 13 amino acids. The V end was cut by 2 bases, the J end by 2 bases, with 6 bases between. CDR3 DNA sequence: TGTGCCAGCAGCTTATGGCGGCAAGAGACCCAGTACTTC. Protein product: CASSLWRQETQYF.

The CDR3 coding sequence is TGTGCCAGCAGCCCCCATGCCCGACAGGGGGCAGACTATGGCTACACCTTC. It codes for CASSPHARQGADYGYTF. The J gene is TRBJ1-2, the V gene TRBV5-4; 10 bases are a match to TRBD1. From germline, CDR1 is SGHNT and CDR2 YYREEE (reference sequence). Trimming cost V 4 bases and J 3 bases; bases outside gene matches: 12. The CDR3 loop spans 17 amino acids.

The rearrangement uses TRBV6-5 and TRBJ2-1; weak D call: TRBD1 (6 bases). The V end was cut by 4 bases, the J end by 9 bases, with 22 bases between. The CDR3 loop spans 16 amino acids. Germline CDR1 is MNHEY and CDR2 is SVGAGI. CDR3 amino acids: CASSLDQGYASAEQFF. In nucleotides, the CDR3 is TGTGCCAGCAGTTTGGATCAGGGGTACGCATCGGCTGAGCAGTTCTTC.

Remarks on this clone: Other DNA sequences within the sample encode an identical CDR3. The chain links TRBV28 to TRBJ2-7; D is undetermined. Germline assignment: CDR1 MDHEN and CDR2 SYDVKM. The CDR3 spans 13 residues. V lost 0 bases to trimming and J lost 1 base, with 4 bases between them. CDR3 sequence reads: CASSLWISYEQYF. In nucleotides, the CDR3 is TGTGCCAGCAGTTTATGGATTTCCTACGAGCAGTACTTC. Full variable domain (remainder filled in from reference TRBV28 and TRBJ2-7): DVKVTQSSRYLVKRTGEKVFLECVQDMDHENMFWYRQDPGLGLRLIYFSYDVKMKEKGDIPEGYSVSREKKERFSLILESASTNQTSMYLCASSLWISYEQYFGPGTRLTVT.

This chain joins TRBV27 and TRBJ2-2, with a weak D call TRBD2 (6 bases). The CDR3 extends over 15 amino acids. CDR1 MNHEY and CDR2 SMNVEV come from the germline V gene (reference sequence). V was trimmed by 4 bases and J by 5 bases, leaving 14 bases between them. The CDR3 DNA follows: TGTGCCAGCAGTTATCCCTTGCGGGGAACCGGGGAGCTGTTTTTT. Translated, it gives CASSYPLRGTGELFF.

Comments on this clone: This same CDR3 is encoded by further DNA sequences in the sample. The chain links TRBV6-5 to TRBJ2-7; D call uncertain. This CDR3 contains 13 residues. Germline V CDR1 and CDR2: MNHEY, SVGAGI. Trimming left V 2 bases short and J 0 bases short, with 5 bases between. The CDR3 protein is CASSYAASYEQYF. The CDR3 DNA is TGTGCCAGCAGTTACGCAGCCTCCTACGAGCAGTACTTC.

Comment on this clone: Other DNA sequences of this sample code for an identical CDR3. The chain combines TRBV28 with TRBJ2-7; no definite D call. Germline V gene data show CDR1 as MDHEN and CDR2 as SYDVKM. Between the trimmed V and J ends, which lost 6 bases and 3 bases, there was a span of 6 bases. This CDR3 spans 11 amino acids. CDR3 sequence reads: CASSLNYEQYF. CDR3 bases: TGTGCCAGCAGCTTAAACTACGAGCAGTACTTC.

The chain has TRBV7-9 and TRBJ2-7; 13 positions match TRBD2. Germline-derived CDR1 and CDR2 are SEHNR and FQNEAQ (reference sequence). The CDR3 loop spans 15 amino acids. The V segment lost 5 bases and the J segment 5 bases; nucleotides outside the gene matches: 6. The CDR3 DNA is TGTGCCAGCAGCCCGAGGACTAGCGGGAGTAACGAGCAGTACTTC. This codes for CASSPRTSGSNEQYF.

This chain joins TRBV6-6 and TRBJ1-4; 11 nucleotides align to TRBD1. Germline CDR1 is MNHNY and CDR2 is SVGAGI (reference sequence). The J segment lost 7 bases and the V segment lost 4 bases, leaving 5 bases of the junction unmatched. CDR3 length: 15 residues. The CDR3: CASSSWTGGGEKLFF. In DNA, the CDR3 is TGTGCCAGCAGTTCCTGGACAGGGGGCGGTGAAAAACTGTTTTTT.

As DNA, the CDR3 is TGTGCCAGTAGTATAGTCCCCTGGACAGGCTATGGCTACACCTTC. It yields the protein CASSIVPWTGYGYTF. V usage is TRBV19 and J usage is TRBJ1-2; 7 nucleotides align to TRBD1. The CDR3 sequence is 15 residues long. V shed 1 base and J 4 bases; nucleotides not matched to a gene: 6. Per the germline V gene, CDR1 is LNHDA and CDR2 is SQIVND (reference sequence).

For the CDR3, the DNA is TGTGCCAGCAGCTTGGCCGTATTGGGAAACACCGGGGAGCTGTTTTTT. Residues: CASSLAVLGNTGELFF. The chain links TRBV5-8 to TRBJ2-2; D is undetermined. Between the trimmed V and J ends, which lost 0 bases and 2 bases, there was a span of 11 bases. CDR1 is SGHTS, CDR2 YDEGEE, per germline. The CDR3 runs to 16 residues. Supplemented by reference TRBV5-8 and TRBJ2-2, the full variable domain reads EAGVTQSPTHLIKTRGQQATLRCSPISGHTSVYWYQQALGLGLQFLLWYDEGEERNRGNFPPRFSGRQFPNYSSELNVNALELEDSALYLCASSLAVLGNTGELFFGEGSRLTVL.

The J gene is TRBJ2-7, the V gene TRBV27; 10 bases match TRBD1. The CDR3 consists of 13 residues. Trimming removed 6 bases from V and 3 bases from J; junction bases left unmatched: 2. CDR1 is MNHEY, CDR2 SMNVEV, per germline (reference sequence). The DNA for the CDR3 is TGTGCCAGCAGCGGGACAGGGGACTACGAGCAGTACTTC. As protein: CASSGTGDYEQYF.

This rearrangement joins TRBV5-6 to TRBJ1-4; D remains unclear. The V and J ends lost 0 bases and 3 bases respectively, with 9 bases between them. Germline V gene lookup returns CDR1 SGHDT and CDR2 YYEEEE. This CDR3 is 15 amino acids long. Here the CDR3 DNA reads TGTGCCAGCAGCTTGGGGTACGGGGCTAATGAAAAACTGTTTTTT. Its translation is CASSLGYGANEKLFF.

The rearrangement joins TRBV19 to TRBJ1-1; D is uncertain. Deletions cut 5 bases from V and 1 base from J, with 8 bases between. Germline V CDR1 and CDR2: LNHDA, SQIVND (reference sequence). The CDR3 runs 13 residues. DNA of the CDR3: TGTGCCAGTAGTTTGAGTCCGAACACTGAAGCTTTCTTT. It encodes CASSLSPNTEAFF.

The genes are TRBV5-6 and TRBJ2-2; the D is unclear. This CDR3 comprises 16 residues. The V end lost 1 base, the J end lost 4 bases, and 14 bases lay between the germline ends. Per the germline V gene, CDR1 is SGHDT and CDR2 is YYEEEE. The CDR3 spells CASSLSIGTLTGELFF. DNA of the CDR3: TGTGCCAGCAGCTTGAGTATAGGCACTCTCACCGGGGAGCTGTTTTTT.

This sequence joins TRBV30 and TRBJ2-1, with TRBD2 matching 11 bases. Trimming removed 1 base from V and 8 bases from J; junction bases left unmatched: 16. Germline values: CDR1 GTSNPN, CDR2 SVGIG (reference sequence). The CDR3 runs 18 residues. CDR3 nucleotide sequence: TGTGCCTGGAGTGGCCCTAGCGGGAGGTCTGGTGGGGCTTATGAGCAGTTCTTC. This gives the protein CAWSGPSGRSGGAYEQFF.